Below, 19 T cell receptor beta chains from the same sample are listed, as sequenced in a study of blood T cell repertoires in COVID-19. Profiling relied on immunoSEQ multiplex PCR, and the TCRdb table lists in-frame clones only, not all of them. This table has 250,000 or so clones, 87% appearing once. Specimen: PBMCs or T cells enriched from blood (not recorded which). The receptor set was obtained from a woman aged 25 to 39 with acute COVID-19.

This clone showed up just once. The genes are TRBV12-5 and TRBJ2-2; D unresolved. The length of the CDR3 is 11 residues. V shed 7 bases and J shed 6 bases, with 6 bases lying between them. From germline, CDR1 is LGHNT and CDR2 FRNRAP. The CDR3 nucleotides are TGTGCTAGTGTTCCATCCGGGGAGCTGTTTTTT. This translates into CASVPSGELFF.

V and J are TRBV5-5 and TRBJ1-5; 7 bases align to TRBD1. The CDR3 extends over 15 amino acids. Germline CDR1 SGHKS, CDR2 YYEKEE (reference sequence). Unmatched junction bases numbered 3, after V lost 0 bases and J lost 3 bases. As DNA, the CDR3 is TGTGCCAGCAGCTTGGACAGGGGCATCAATCAGCCCCAGCATTTT. Translated: CASSLDRGINQPQHF.

The chain has TRBV18 and TRBJ1-5; no clear D gene. CDR1 and CDR2 (germline): KGHSH, LQKENI. V was shortened by 6 bases and J by 7 bases, with 13 bases between the two germline ends. This CDR3 is built from 13 residues. CDR3 residues: CASSPQRWQPQHF. The CDR3 nucleotides are TGTGCCAGCTCCCCTCAGCGTTGGCAGCCCCAGCATTTT.

There are a few counts of this clone. This chain joins TRBV5-4 and TRBJ2-2, with 11 bases lining up with TRBD2. Germline loops: CDR1 SGHNT, CDR2 YYREEE (reference sequence). This CDR3 is 15 amino acids long. The ends lost 4 bases at V and 9 bases at J; junction bases unmatched: 8. DNA for the CDR3: TGTGCCAGCAGCCCTAGCGGGGGGAATACCAGGGAGCTGTTTTTT. Encoded protein: CASSPSGGNTRELFF. The whole variable domain, remainder taken from reference TRBV5-4 and TRBJ2-2, is ETGVTQSPTHLIKTRGQQVTLRCSSQSGHNTVSWYQQALGQGPQFIFQYYREEENGRGNFPPRFSGLQFPNYSSELNVNALELDDSALYLCASSPSGGNTRELFFGEGSRLTVL.

The chain links TRBV7-9 to TRBJ1-2; D gene uncertain. The CDR3 is 13 amino acids. Germline V gene data show CDR1 as SEHNR and CDR2 as FQNEAQ (reference sequence). Trimming took 8 bases from V and 1 from J, leaving 11 bases between them. In DNA, the CDR3 is TGTGCCAGCGGATATAGCCTTAACTATGGCTACACCTTC. Translation: CASGYSLNYGYTF.

The chain couples TRBV2 to TRBJ2-2, with no clear D. Trimming removed 2 bases from V and 1 base from J, with 5 bases in between. This CDR3 region has 14 residues. CDR1 is SNHLY and CDR2 is FYNNEI in the germline V gene. CDR3 coding DNA: TGTGCCAGCAGTGAATCAGTGAACACCGGGGAGCTGTTTTTT. As protein: CASSESVNTGELFF.

This clone was counted once. This chain connects TRBV5-1 to TRBJ1-4; TRBD1 aligns across 8 bases. The CDR3 covers 15 residues. V dropped 3 bases and J dropped 8; count of bases not matched to a gene: 9. CDR1 is SGHRS, CDR2 YFSETQ, per germline. The CDR3 protein is CASSSQDRVEEKLFF. DNA for the CDR3: TGCGCCAGCAGCTCACAGGACAGGGTTGAGGAAAAACTGTTTTTT. Looking up the rest from reference TRBV5-1 and TRBJ1-4 gives the full variable domain: KAGVTQTPRYLIKTRGQQVTLSCSPISGHRSVSWYQQTPGQGLQFLFEYFSETQRNKGNFPGRFSGRQFSNSRSEMNVSTLELGDSALYLCASSSQDRVEEKLFFGSGTQLSVL.

This chain connects TRBV27 to TRBJ2-5, with D perhaps matching TRBD2 (6 bases). Germline values: CDR1 MNHEY, CDR2 SMNVEV (reference sequence). The CDR3 is 12 residues long. V gave up 5 bases and J gave up 4 bases, with 8 bases separating them. Written as DNA, the CDR3 is TGTGCCAGCAGTGAGGAGGGAGAGACCCAGTACTTC. It translates to CASSEEGETQYF.

This chain connects TRBV5-5 to TRBJ2-5; 7 nucleotides agree with TRBD1. Germline V gene data show CDR1 as SGHKS and CDR2 as YYEKEE (reference sequence). Germline trimming cut 1 base from V and 4 bases from J; bases unmatched to any gene: 4. The CDR3 has 14 residues. CDR3 DNA sequence: TGTGCCAGCAGCTTGCGTCGACAGGGAGAGACCCAGTACTTC. As protein: CASSLRRQGETQYF. The entire variable domain, with the rest obtained from reference TRBV5-5 and TRBJ2-5, is as follows: DAGVTQSPTHLIKTRGQQVTLRCSPISGHKSVSWYQQVLGQGPQFIFQYYEKEERGRGNFPDRFSARQFPNYSSELNVNALLLGDSALYLCASSLRRQGETQYFGPGTRLLVL.

The chain uses TRBV19 and TRBJ1-3; D is ambiguous. The CDR3 has 16 residues. Deletions cut 5 bases from V and 0 bases from J, with 14 bases between. From germline, CDR1 is LNHDA and CDR2 SQIVND (reference sequence). The CDR3 DNA follows: TGTGCCAGTAGTTCTCCCCGGGGTCGCTCTGGAAACACCATATATTTT. Encoded protein: CASSSPRGRSGNTIYF.

Details on this clone: This sample includes further DNA sequences coding for the same CDR3. The chain carries TRBV14 and TRBJ1-1; a possible D gene is TRBD1 (5 bases). V gave up 3 bases and J gave up 2 bases, with 10 bases separating them. The CDR3 totals 14 residues. Per the germline V gene, CDR1 is SGHDN and CDR2 is FVKESK. In nucleotides, the CDR3 is TGTGCCAGCAGCCAGCGGGGGGGTAACACTGAAGCTTTCTTT. Protein: CASSQRGGNTEAFF.

The rearrangement uses TRBV6-5 and TRBJ2-7; 10 nucleotides line up with TRBD1. The CDR3 is 16 amino acids. With V trimmed by 2 bases and J by 5 bases, 9 bases remained unmatched. Germline V CDR1 and CDR2: MNHEY, SVGAGI. CDR3 coding DNA: TGTGCCAGCAGTTACCCTCCGGGACAGGGGCTTGACGAGCAGTACTTC. As protein: CASSYPPGQGLDEQYF.

This clone was picked up a small number of times. This chain uses TRBV30 with TRBJ2-2; 8 bases are shared with TRBD1. J lost 3 bases, V lost 6 bases, and 9 bases had no gene match. CDR1 and CDR2 (germline): GTSNPN, SVGIG (reference sequence). The CDR3 covers 15 residues. The CDR3: CACADREFDTGELFF. CDR3 DNA: TGTGCCTGTGCGGACAGGGAATTTGACACCGGGGAGCTGTTTTTT.

The chain carries TRBV10-3 and TRBJ1-2, with 7 bases identical to TRBD1. The CDR3 loop spans 15 amino acids. Trimming removed 10 bases from V and 4 bases from J; junction bases left unmatched: 15. Germline CDR1 and CDR2: ENHRY and SYGVKD. This CDR3 reads CATNRRDSDRYGYTF. CDR3 DNA sequence: TGTGCCACCAACCGCAGGGACAGCGATCGCTATGGCTACACCTTC.

The chain uses TRBV5-6 and TRBJ2-5; 12 nucleotides line up with TRBD2. Germline values: CDR1 SGHDT, CDR2 YYEEEE. V shed 3 bases, J shed 0 bases, and the junction held 3 bases outside the gene matches. This CDR3 has 16 amino acids. Here the CDR3 reads CASSSRTSGDQETQYF. The CDR3, as DNA: TGTGCCAGCAGCTCCCGGACTAGCGGGGACCAAGAGACCCAGTACTTC.

The chain couples TRBV5-6 to TRBJ1-1; 9 bases align to TRBD1. CDR1 and CDR2 from the germline V gene are SGHDT and YYEEEE. The junction had 8 bases not matched to a gene; V was cut back by 4 bases and J by 7 bases. The CDR3 has 14 residues. CDR3: CASSRGQGAIEAFF. CDR3 DNA sequence: TGTGCCAGCAGCAGGGGACAGGGTGCGATTGAAGCTTTCTTT.

The chain combines TRBV29-1 with TRBJ1-2; 7 bases fit TRBD1. Trimming removed 4 bases from V and 4 bases from J; junction bases left unmatched: 6. This CDR3 has 13 amino acids. Germline V gene sequence: CDR1 SQVTM, CDR2 ANQGSEA. The CDR3 sequence: CSVAVGQPYGYTF. The CDR3 DNA reads TGCAGCGTTGCGGTGGGACAGCCCTATGGCTACACCTTC.

This clone was seen more than once but under ten times. The rearrangement links TRBV9 to TRBJ1-3, with D maybe TRBD1 (6 bases). Germline V CDR1 and CDR2: SGDLS, YYNGEE. Trimming shortened V by 3 bases and J by 2 bases, and 12 bases separated the two germline ends. The CDR3 consists of 15 residues. The CDR3 coding sequence is TGTGCCAGCAGCGCGCAGGGGCGGCCTGGAAACACCATATATTTT. Translated, it gives CASSAQGRPGNTIYF.

This sequence joins TRBV27 and TRBJ2-1; TRBD2 matches 9 bases. This CDR3 spans 16 amino acids. The germline V gene has CDR1 MNHEY and CDR2 SMNVEV (reference sequence). V dropped 2 bases and J dropped 8; count of bases not matched to a gene: 10. CDR3 nucleotides: TGTGCCAGCAGTTTACTCGGCGGGGGGGCCTTCGATGAGCAGTTCTTC. Residues: CASSLLGGGAFDEQFF.